This TCR beta chain was retrieved from a study of blood T cells in healthy people across ages. Extractions gave at least 5.5 micrograms of total RNA per sample. A note on this clonotype: Its antigen is not identified.

Broader study findings: The diversity estimates, figures obtained from one million T cells, were considered underestimates.

It was with a sample-barcoded 5' primer and a J-beta primer mix that a second PCR of about 6 to 12 cycles was run. TCRdb ran MiXCR on the 5' RACE reads and lists one entry per CDR3 protein. In the table there are roughly 800,000 distinct CDR3 sequences, 58% of which are singletons. This TCR was recovered from a man younger than 45 in good health. Sequenced: blood.

Written as DNA, the CDR3 is TGTGCCAGCAAGTTAAGGGGGAATTCACCCCTCCACTTT. This encodes CASKLRGNSPLHF. This chain links TRBV2 with TRBJ1-6, with TRBD1 as a possible D gene (6 bases). V was trimmed by 7 bases and J by 7 bases, leaving 11 bases between them. The CDR3 has 13 amino acids. CDR1 and CDR2 (germline): SNHLY, FYNNEI.